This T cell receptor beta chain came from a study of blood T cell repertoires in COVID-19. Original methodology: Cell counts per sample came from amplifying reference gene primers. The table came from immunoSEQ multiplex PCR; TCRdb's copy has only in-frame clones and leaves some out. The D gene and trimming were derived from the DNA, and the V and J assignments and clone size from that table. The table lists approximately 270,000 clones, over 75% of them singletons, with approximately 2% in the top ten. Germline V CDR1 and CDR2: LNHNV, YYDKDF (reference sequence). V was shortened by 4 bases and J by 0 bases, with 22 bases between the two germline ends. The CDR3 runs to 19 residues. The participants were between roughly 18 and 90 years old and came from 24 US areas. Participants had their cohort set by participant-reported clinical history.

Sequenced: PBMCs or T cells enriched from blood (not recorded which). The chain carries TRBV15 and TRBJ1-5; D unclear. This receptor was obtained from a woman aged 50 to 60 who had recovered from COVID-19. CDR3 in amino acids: CATSNRGGRSPYSNQPQHF. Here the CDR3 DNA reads TGTGCCACCAGCAACCGAGGAGGGCGCTCCCCCTATAGCAATCAGCCCCAGCATTTT.